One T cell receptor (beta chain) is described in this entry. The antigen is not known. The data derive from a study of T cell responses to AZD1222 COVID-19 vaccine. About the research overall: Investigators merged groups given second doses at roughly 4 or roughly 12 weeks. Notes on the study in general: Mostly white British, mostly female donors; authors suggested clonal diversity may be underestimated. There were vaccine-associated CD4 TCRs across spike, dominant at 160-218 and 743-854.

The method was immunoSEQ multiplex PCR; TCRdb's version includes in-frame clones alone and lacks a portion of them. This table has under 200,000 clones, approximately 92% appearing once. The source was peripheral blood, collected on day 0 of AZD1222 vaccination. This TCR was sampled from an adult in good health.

The CDR3 is CASSLAGSRVGSPLHF. Here the CDR3 DNA reads TGTGCCAGCAGCTTAGCAGGGTCCCGGGTCGGGTCACCCCTCCACTTT. The chain has TRBV7-6 and TRBJ1-6; D is unclear. CDR1 is SGHVS, CDR2 FNYEAQ, per germline. The CDR3 runs to 16 residues. Trimming shortened V by 0 bases and J by 10 bases, and 16 bases separated the two germline ends.